The 25 T cell receptor beta chains presented below share a single source sample, sequenced in a study of cytomegalovirus exposure and HLA in healthy donors (dated by TCRdb to about 2017). The method was the immunoSEQ multiplex PCR assay. The multiplex PCR relied on a mix of 60 forward primers for TCR Vbeta segments and 13 reverse primers for TCR Jbeta segments. Sourced from immuneACCESS, this table was stored by TCRdb with only in-frame sequences that have V and J called. A share of the clones is absent; for the studies checked, an unresolved V gene accounts for under half, and the remainder has no known explanation. For this sample there are about 160,000 clones; around 80% appear just once. The ten largest make up roughly 2% of the sample. Sequencing was performed on PBMCs. The receptors were gathered from a man in his forties in good health and CMV-seronegative.

The J gene is TRBJ1-2, the V gene TRBV6-1; 8 bases align to TRBD1. V shed 2 bases and J 9 bases; nucleotides not matched to a gene: 23. CDR1 and CDR2 (germline): MNHNS, SASEGT. The CDR3 is 19 residues long. The CDR3 bases are TGTGCCAGCAGTGAATCCCCCCGTCTTGTCGGACAGGGTCTCAATCGCTACACCTTC. Its protein is CASSESPRLVGQGLNRYTF.

The CDR3 loop is CASSYSGADEQYF. CDR3 DNA: TGTGCCAGCAGTTACTCAGGCGCGGACGAGCAGTACTTC. The V call is TRBV6-5, the J call TRBJ2-7; D ambiguous. Trimming left V 0 bases short and J 5 bases short, with 8 bases between. Germline CDR1 and CDR2: MNHEY and SVGAGI. This CDR3 region has 13 residues.

This chain uses TRBV25-1 with TRBJ1-5; D is unresolved. The CDR3 sequence is 16 residues long. The germline gives CDR1 MGHDK, CDR2 SYGVNS. Trimming stripped 3 bases from V and 7 bases from J, with 19 bases between. The CDR3 here is CASSDSDRRDGQPQHF. The CDR3 coding sequence is TGTGCCAGCAGTGACTCAGACCGGAGGGATGGGCAGCCCCAGCATTTT.

The chain combines TRBV5-5 with TRBJ2-3, with 8 bases lining up with TRBD1. The germline CDR1 and CDR2 sequences are SGHKS and YYEKEE (reference sequence). The CDR3 length is 18 residues. J gave up 0 bases and V 6 bases, and 15 bases lay outside the gene matches. This CDR3 is CASNSRLSDRVSTDTQYF. DNA of the CDR3: TGTGCCAGCAACTCCCGTTTGTCGGACAGGGTTAGCACAGATACGCAGTATTTT.

The chain recombines TRBV19 with TRBJ2-7, with 10 nucleotides matching TRBD1. Per the germline V gene, CDR1 is LNHDA and CDR2 is SQIVND (reference sequence). The CDR3 extends over 15 amino acids. V lost 3 bases, J lost 3 bases, and 5 bases stayed unmatched. CDR3 sequence reads: CASSIGGQGFYEQYF. Written as DNA, the CDR3 is TGTGCCAGTAGTATTGGGGGACAGGGGTTCTACGAGCAGTACTTC. Full variable domain (rest looked up from reference TRBV19 and TRBJ2-7): DGGITQSPKYLFRKEGQNVTLSCEQNLNHDAMYWYRQDPGQGLRLIYYSQIVNDFQKGDIAEGYSVSREKKESFPLTVTSAQKNPTAFYLCASSIGGQGFYEQYFGPGTRLTVT.

The rearrangement uses TRBV7-2 and TRBJ2-7, with D possibly TRBD2 on 6 matching bases. Germline V gene lookup returns CDR1 SGHTA and CDR2 FQGNSA. The germline V and J ends were trimmed by 5 bases and 3 bases, with 11 bases remaining between them. This CDR3 is built from 13 residues. The DNA of the CDR3 is TGTGCCAGCAGCCTGGACTACTTCTACGAGCAGTACTTC. This translates into CASSLDYFYEQYF. The variable domain in full, with the rest retrieved from reference TRBV7-2 and TRBJ2-7, is GAGVSQSPSNKVTEKGKDVELRCDPISGHTALYWYRQSLGQGLEFLIYFQGNSAPDKSGLPSDRFSAERTGGSVSTLTIQRTQQEDSAVYLCASSLDYFYEQYFGPGTRLTVT.

V gene TRBV6-6 combines with J gene TRBJ2-2, with a weak D call TRBD2 (7 bases). Germline V lookup: CDR1 MNHNY, CDR2 SVGAGI (reference sequence). This CDR3 is built from 15 residues. Trimming removed 5 bases from V and 5 bases from J, with 15 bases in between. CDR3 sequence (DNA): TGTGCCAGCAGTGAGGGGGGGAGGTTGACCGGGGAGCTGTTTTTT. This codes for CASSEGGRLTGELFF.

This chain links TRBV19 with TRBJ2-1; 15 bases agree with TRBD2. V lost 10 bases, J lost 6 bases, and 1 base stayed unmatched. Germline assignment: CDR1 LNHDA and CDR2 SQIVND (reference sequence). The CDR3 has 13 residues. The CDR3 here is CATGLAGGNEQFF. In DNA form, the CDR3 reads TGTGCCACGGGACTAGCGGGAGGCAATGAGCAGTTCTTC.

This chain uses TRBV19 with TRBJ1-5; TRBD1 agrees at 10 bases. CDR1 and CDR2 from the germline V gene are LNHDA and SQIVND (reference sequence). The CDR3 sequence is 16 residues long. V was pared by 5 bases and J by 5 bases, with 9 bases of the junction left unmatched. This chain's CDR3 is CASSSTGTGADQPQHF. CDR3 coding DNA: TGTGCCAGTAGTTCAACCGGGACAGGGGCGGATCAGCCCCAGCATTTT.

The V and J genes are TRBV2 and TRBJ1-1, with TRBD1 matching 7 bases. Trimming cost V 6 bases and J 3 bases; bases outside gene matches: 10. CDR3 length equals 15 residues. Germline CDR1 reads SNHLY; CDR2 reads FYNNEI. The chain's CDR3 is CASRKFTGADTEAFF. The DNA for the CDR3 is TGTGCCAGCAGAAAGTTTACAGGGGCGGACACTGAAGCTTTCTTT.

This clone has only one observation. The V call is TRBV6-6, the J call TRBJ1-6; 10 positions match TRBD1. This CDR3 comprises 14 residues. V gave up 6 bases and J gave up 6 bases; unmatched junction bases: 2. Germline CDR1 and CDR2: MNHNY and SVGAGI (reference sequence). This chain's CDR3 is CASRGTGVNSPLHF. The CDR3 DNA sequence: TGTGCCAGCAGGGGGACAGGGGTTAATTCACCCCTCCACTTT.

The gene calls are TRBV5-4 and TRBJ2-7, with D possibly matching TRBD2 (6 bases). Trimming cost V 5 bases and J 2 bases, with 11 bases left between them. Germline V CDR1 and CDR2: SGHNT, YYREEE (reference sequence). This CDR3 is built from 13 residues. CDR3 loop: CASSKGLAYEQYF. The CDR3 DNA sequence: TGTGCCAGCAGTAAGGGACTTGCCTACGAGCAGTACTTC. Complete variable domain (other parts from reference TRBV5-4 and TRBJ2-7): ETGVTQSPTHLIKTRGQQVTLRCSSQSGHNTVSWYQQALGQGPQFIFQYYREEENGRGNFPPRFSGLQFPNYSSELNVNALELDDSALYLCASSKGLAYEQYFGPGTRLTVT.

The chain uses TRBV11-1 and TRBJ2-5; TRBD1 matches at 9 bases. This CDR3 contains 15 residues. V lost 5 bases, J lost 4 bases, and 8 bases stayed unmatched. Germline values: CDR1 SGHAT, CDR2 FQDESV (reference sequence). The CDR3 nucleotides are TGTGCCAGCAGCACAAATACAGGGGGCGGAGAGACCCAGTACTTC. This encodes CASSTNTGGGETQYF.

V and J are TRBV28 and TRBJ2-7, with 8 bases that match TRBD1. Looked up from germline, CDR1 is MDHEN and CDR2 is SYDVKM. The CDR3 has 15 amino acids. Trimming at V came to 5 bases and at J to 9 bases, leaving 15 bases not matched to a gene. The CDR3 is CASSALLGQGAMQYF. The CDR3 coding sequence is TGTGCCAGCAGTGCCCTCCTTGGGCAGGGGGCCATGCAGTACTTC. The full variable domain, in which reference TRBV28 and TRBJ2-7 provide the parts outside the CDR3, is DVKVTQSSRYLVKRTGEKVFLECVQDMDHENMFWYRQDPGLGLRLIYFSYDVKMKEKGDIPEGYSVSREKKERFSLILESASTNQTSMYLCASSALLGQGAMQYFGPGTRLTVT.

The chain has TRBV9 and TRBJ1-2, with 11 bases fitting TRBD1. The germline gives CDR1 SGDLS, CDR2 YYNGEE. The CDR3 sequence is 14 residues long. The junction had 5 bases not matched to a gene; V was cut back by 7 bases and J by 3 bases. The CDR3, as DNA: TGTGCCAGCCGCCGGACAGGGGGCGACTATGGCTACACCTTC. Its translation is CASRRTGGDYGYTF. Using reference TRBV9 and TRBJ1-2 for the parts outside the CDR3, the full variable domain is DSGVTQTPKHLITATGQRVTLRCSPRSGDLSVYWYQQSLDQGLQFLIQYYNGEERAKGNILERFSAQQFPDLHSELNLSSLELGDSALYFCASRRTGGDYGYTFGSGTRLTVV.

This clone was seen more than once but under ten times. The chain recombines TRBV11-3 with TRBJ1-1, with a weak D call TRBD1 (6 bases). V was pared by 5 bases and J by 1 base, with 11 bases between. The CDR3 is 14 residues long. The germline CDR1 and CDR2 sequences are SGHNT and YENEEA. CDR3 sequence: CASSAIGGNTEAFF. For the CDR3, the DNA is TGTGCCAGCAGCGCCATAGGGGGGAACACTGAAGCTTTCTTT.

The chain combines TRBV6-6 with TRBJ1-5; tentative D call: TRBD1 (5 bases). This CDR3 has 16 amino acids. Germline assignment: CDR1 MNHNY and CDR2 SVGAGI (reference sequence). V was cut by 2 bases and J by 5 bases, with 16 bases left in between. CDR3 nucleotides: TGTGCCAGCAGTTACCTCTGGCAGGGTCGAGATCAGCCCCAGCATTTT. Encoded protein: CASSYLWQGRDQPQHF.

Details on this clone: Sequence at one end of the junction differs from germline and may be a read error. The V gene is TRBV7-9, the J gene TRBJ2-7; perhaps TRBD1 as D (6 bases). Germline V gives CDR1 SEHNR, CDR2 FQNEAQ (reference sequence). The length of the CDR3 is 12 residues. CDR3 in amino acids: CSSSSDSYEQYF. Written as DNA, the CDR3 is TGTTCCAGCAGCTCGGACAGCTACGAGCAGTACTTC.

This clone has only a few counts. The chain links TRBV6-6 to TRBJ1-5; the D is unclear. Germline V gene sequence: CDR1 MNHNY, CDR2 SVGAGI (reference sequence). Trimming removed 10 bases from V and 5 bases from J, with 12 bases in between. CDR3 length: 12 amino acids. CDR3 DNA sequence: TGTGCCACCCACCCAGGTTATCAGCCCCAGCATTTT. It codes for CATHPGYQPQHF.

The chain carries TRBV7-9 and TRBJ2-2; D is possibly TRBD1 (6 bases). The germline V gene has CDR1 SEHNR and CDR2 FQNEAQ (reference sequence). The CDR3 contains 16 residues. V was shortened by 1 base and J by 4 bases, with 13 bases between the two germline ends. CDR3 loop: CASSLGGLPTTGELFF. The CDR3 DNA reads as TGTGCCAGCAGCTTAGGGGGGCTACCGACCACCGGGGAGCTGTTTTTT.

The chain links TRBV5-6 to TRBJ2-1, with 8 bases fitting TRBD2. This CDR3 contains 15 residues. Trimming at V came to 0 bases and at J to 4 bases, leaving 3 bases not matched to a gene. Germline assignment: CDR1 SGHDT and CDR2 YYEEEE. CDR3 bases: TGTGCCAGCAGCTTGGTTAGCGGGACGTACAATGAGCAGTTCTTC. As protein: CASSLVSGTYNEQFF.

As to this clone: The junction and the germline gene differ at one end; a read error may be behind it. The chain joins TRBV11-3 to TRBJ2-4, with 14 bases that match TRBD2. The CDR3 is 17 residues long. Germline-derived CDR1 and CDR2 are SGHNT and YENEEA. The CDR3 here is CASSSGLAGGAKNSQYF. DNA of the CDR3: TGTGCCAGCAGCTCCGGACTAGCGGGAGGAGCCAAAAACAGTCAGTACTTC.

The V gene is TRBV4-2, the J gene TRBJ2-1, with TRBD2 matching 7 bases. V lost 5 bases, J lost 9 bases, and 10 bases stayed unmatched. There are 14 residues in the CDR3. Looked up from germline, CDR1 is LGHNA and CDR2 is YNFKEQ. CDR3 residues: CASSSEGGGREQFF. In DNA, the CDR3 is TGTGCCAGCAGCTCCGAGGGCGGGGGACGTGAGCAGTTCTTC.

V and J are TRBV5-4 and TRBJ2-2; TRBD1 is a possible D gene (6 bases). Per the germline V gene, CDR1 is SGHNT and CDR2 is YYREEE (reference sequence). Trimming removed 2 bases at V and 2 bases at J, with 13 bases between. This CDR3 spans 16 amino acids. CDR3 sequence reads: CASSLSDRINTGELFF. CDR3 in DNA: TGTGCCAGCAGCTTAAGTGACAGGATAAACACCGGGGAGCTGTTTTTT.

This chain uses TRBV4-1 with TRBJ2-5; D uncertain. Germline-derived CDR1 and CDR2 are MGHRA and YSYEKL. This CDR3 has 11 residues. V lost 3 bases and J lost 5, with 4 bases in between. The CDR3 sequence is CASSQSETQYF. The CDR3 DNA reads TGCGCCAGCAGCCAGTCGGAGACCCAGTACTTC.